This is a list of T cell receptor beta chains from one sample in a study of T-cell reconstitution after alpha-beta-depleted transplantation in children. TCRdb re-called the PCR reads with MiXCR, one entry per CDR3 protein. The repertoire holds 490,000 or so distinct CDR3 sequences, with 8% to 11% as singletons. Sample: PBMCs, taken before TCRalphabeta/CD19-depleted stem cell transplant. All receptors derive from a child aged 2 to 15 with inherited bone marrow failure, due to receive a stem cell transplant. CDR3s include the opening cysteine and the closing phenylalanine or tryptophan. The D gene is left open where the match is weak.

D,V,J,length,CDR3
-,TRBV6-5,TRBJ1-1,12,CASRDGYTEAFF
-,TRBV6-2/TRBV6-3,TRBJ2-1,15,CASRVWTGVGNEQFF
-,TRBV27,TRBJ1-6,14,CASSLGGPGSPLHF
-,TRBV7-6,TRBJ2-1,12,CASSQVLNEQFF
TRBD2,TRBV12-3/TRBV12-4,TRBJ2-3,15,CASSRLAASTDTQYF
TRBD2,TRBV7-9,TRBJ2-7,17,CASSSTPSGRASYEQYF
-,TRBV7-9,TRBJ1-6,15,CASSGRFAYNSPLHF
-,TRBV3-1,TRBJ2-3,16,CAISPTSGWCTDTQYF
TRBD2,TRBV7-8,TRBJ2-1,17,CASSLDQALAGAHEQFF
TRBD2,TRBV12-3/TRBV12-4,TRBJ2-7,17,CASSYDDPSGGTYEQYF
-,TRBV20-1,TRBJ2-1,14,CSARPAMSYNEQFF
TRBD2,TRBV12-3/TRBV12-4,TRBJ2-7,15,CASTSQRENPYEQYF
-,TRBV28,TRBJ2-5,14,CASSLFVRQETQYF
TRBD1,TRBV11-2,TRBJ1-4,15,CASSRRTGVDEKLFF
TRBD2,TRBV4-2,TRBJ2-7,15,CASSQDSGAWDEQYF
-,TRBV6-2/TRBV6-3,TRBJ2-3,16,CASSYDSSPFEDTQYF
TRBD1,TRBV27,TRBJ2-7,15,CASRPRQGRSYEQYF
-,TRBV3-1,TRBJ2-2,14,CASSLQAPTGELFF
TRBD1,TRBV20-1,TRBJ1-2,13,CSARDRSTYGYTF
TRBD1,TRBV5-1,TRBJ2-3,23,CASSTSSSGTGVFRISGTDTQYF
TRBD2,TRBV4-2,TRBJ2-5,16,CASSQDLWEGLETQYF
-,TRBV3-1,TRBJ2-2,17,CASSQGIQGYGTGELFF
-,TRBV6-5,TRBJ2-1,16,CASSYTVAESYNEQFF
TRBD2,TRBV20-1,TRBJ2-3,13,CSAELAGIDTQYF
-,TRBV12-3/TRBV12-4,TRBJ2-3,13,CASSSLAFDTQYF
TRBD2,TRBV5-5,TRBJ2-7,14,CASSLGLAYYEQYF
TRBD2,TRBV7-2,TRBJ2-7,15,CASSLLSGAVYEQYF
TRBD1,TRBV4-3,TRBJ2-2,15,CASSRDDRDTGELFF
TRBD2,TRBV11-2,TRBJ2-3,16,CASSFFSGRVSDTQYF
TRBD1,TRBV4-3,TRBJ1-2,14,CASSHFGTAYGYTF
TRBD1,TRBV5-1,TRBJ1-1,16,CASKLRPGQGNTEAFF
TRBD2,TRBV11-2,TRBJ2-1,16,CASSLLSGSTFYEQFF
-,TRBV7-9,TRBJ1-5,12,CASSFLNQPQHF
TRBD2,TRBV5-1,TRBJ2-3,14,CASSFTSGTDTQYF